This entry describes one T cell receptor (beta chain). Antigen: not known. Germline V lookup: CDR1 LNHDA, CDR2 SQIVND (reference sequence). V lost 5 bases to trimming and J lost 3 bases, with 10 bases between them. The CDR3 is 14 residues long. Data came from immunoSEQ multiplex PCR; TCRdb stores just in-frame clones and leaves some out. The sample consists of around 130,000 clones, just under 90% of them appearing once. This entry belongs to a study of cytomegalovirus exposure and HLA in healthy donors. Findings and limits, study-wide: A few CMV-associated chains were confirmed in vitro to be specific for CMV antigens.

The sequence came from a man younger than 40 in good health and CMV-seronegative. The sequencing sample was made of PBMCs. The chain combines TRBV19 with TRBJ1-4; D uncertain. CDR3 sequence reads: CASSPGEANEKLFF. The CDR3 coding sequence is TGTGCCAGTAGTCCCGGGGAGGCTAATGAAAAACTGTTTTTT.